Listed here is a single T cell receptor (beta chain). What it binds is not known. The data were obtained in a study of T cell responses to AZD1222 COVID-19 vaccine. Study-level information: Pooled samples include second doses given at about 4 or 12 weeks. Study-wide points: Clonal diversity was possibly underestimated; the donors were predominantly white British and more often female.

Sequencing was performed with immunoSEQ multiplex PCR; in TCRdb, only in-frame clones are kept and a portion is missing. Of some 130,000 clones in the sample, over 65% were seen once. The CDR3 has 13 residues. Germline V gene data show CDR1 as SGHTA and CDR2 as FQGNSA. Trimming left V 1 base short and J 6 bases short, with 7 bases between. The source of this sequence is an adult in good health. V is TRBV7-2 and J is TRBJ2-1; D remains unclear. Sequences were derived from peripheral blood, sampled on day 0 of AZD1222 vaccination. CDR3 nucleotides: TGTGCCAGCAGCTTAGACCATTTCAATGAGCAGTTCTTC. Translating it yields CASSLDHFNEQFF.